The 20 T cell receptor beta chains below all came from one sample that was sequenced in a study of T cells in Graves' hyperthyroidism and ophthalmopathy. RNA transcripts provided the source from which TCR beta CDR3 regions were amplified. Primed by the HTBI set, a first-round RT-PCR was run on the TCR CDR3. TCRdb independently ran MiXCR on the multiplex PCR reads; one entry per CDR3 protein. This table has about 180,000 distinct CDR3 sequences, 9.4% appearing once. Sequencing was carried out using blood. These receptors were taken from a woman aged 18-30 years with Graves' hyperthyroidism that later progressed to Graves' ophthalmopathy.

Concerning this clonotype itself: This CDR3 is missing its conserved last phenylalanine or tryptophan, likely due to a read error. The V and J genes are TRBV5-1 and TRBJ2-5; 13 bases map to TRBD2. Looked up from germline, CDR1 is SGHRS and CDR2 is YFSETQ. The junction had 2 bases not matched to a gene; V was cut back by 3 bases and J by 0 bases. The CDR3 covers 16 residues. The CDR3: CASSSTSGRYQETQYS. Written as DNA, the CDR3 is TGCGCCAGCAGCTCGACTAGCGGGAGGTACCAAGAGACCCAGTACTCC.

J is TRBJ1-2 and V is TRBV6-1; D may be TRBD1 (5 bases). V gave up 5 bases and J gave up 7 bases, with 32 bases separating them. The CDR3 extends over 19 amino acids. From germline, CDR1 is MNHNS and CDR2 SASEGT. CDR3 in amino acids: CASSRITGTEYPLTAGYTF. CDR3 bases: TGTGCCAGCAGTCGCATAACCGGGACTGAATATCCTCTAACAGCTGGCTACACCTTC.

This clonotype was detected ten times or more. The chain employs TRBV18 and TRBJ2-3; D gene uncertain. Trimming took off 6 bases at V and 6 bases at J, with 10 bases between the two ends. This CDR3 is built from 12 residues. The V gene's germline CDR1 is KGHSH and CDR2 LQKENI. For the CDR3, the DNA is TGTGCCAGCTCCTCAAATGGGGATACGCAGTATTTT. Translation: CASSSNGDTQYF.

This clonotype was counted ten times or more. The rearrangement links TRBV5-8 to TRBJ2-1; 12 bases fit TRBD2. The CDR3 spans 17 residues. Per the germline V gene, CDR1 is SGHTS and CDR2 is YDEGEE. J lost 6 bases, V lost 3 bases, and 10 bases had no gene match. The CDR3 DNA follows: TGTGCCAGCAGCTCCATAGGACTAGCGGGGACCCCCAATGAGCAGTTCTTC. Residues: CASSSIGLAGTPNEQFF.

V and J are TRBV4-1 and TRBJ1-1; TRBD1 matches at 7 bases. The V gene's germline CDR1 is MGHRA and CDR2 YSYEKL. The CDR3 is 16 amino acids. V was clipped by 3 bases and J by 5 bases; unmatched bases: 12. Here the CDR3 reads CASSQAARTGGTEAFF. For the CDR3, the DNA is TGCGCCAGCAGCCAGGCGGCCCGGACAGGAGGGACTGAAGCTTTCTTT.

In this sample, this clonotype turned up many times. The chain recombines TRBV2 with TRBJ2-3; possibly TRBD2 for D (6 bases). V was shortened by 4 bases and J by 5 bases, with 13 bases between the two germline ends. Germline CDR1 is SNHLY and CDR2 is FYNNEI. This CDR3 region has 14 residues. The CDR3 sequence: CASSVGREIDTQYF. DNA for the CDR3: TGTGCCAGCAGTGTAGGCCGGGAGATAGATACGCAGTATTTT.

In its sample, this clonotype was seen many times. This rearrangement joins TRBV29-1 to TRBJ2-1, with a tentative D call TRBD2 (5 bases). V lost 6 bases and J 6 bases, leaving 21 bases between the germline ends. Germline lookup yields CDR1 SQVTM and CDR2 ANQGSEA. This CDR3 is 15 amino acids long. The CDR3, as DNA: TGCAGCGTCCGAAAATCCGGGCCCGGAGGCAATGAGCAGTTCTTC. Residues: CSVRKSGPGGNEQFF.

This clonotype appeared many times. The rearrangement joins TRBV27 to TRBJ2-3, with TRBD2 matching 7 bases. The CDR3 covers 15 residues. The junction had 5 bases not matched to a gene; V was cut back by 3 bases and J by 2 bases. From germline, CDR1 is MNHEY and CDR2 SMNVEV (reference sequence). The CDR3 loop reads CASSFTSANTDTQYF. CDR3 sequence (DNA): TGTGCCAGCAGTTTCACTAGCGCAAACACAGATACGCAGTATTTT.

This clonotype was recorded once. CDR3 nucleotides: TGTGCCAGCTCACCACCTCTAGGGCAGTTTCCCTCCGGGGAGCTGTTTTTT. Translation: CASSPPLGQFPSGELFF. The chain carries TRBV18 and TRBJ2-2; D gene unclear. Germline V gene data show CDR1 as KGHSH and CDR2 as LQKENI. The CDR3 runs to 17 residues. Trimming stripped 0 bases from V and 6 bases from J, with 17 bases between. The full variable domain, in which reference TRBV18 and TRBJ2-2 provide the parts outside the CDR3, is NAGVMQNPRHLVRRRGQEARLRCSPMKGHSHVYWYRQLPEEGLKFMVYLQKENIIDESGMPKERFSAEFPKEGPSILRIQQVVRGDSAAYFCASSPPLGQFPSGELFFGEGSRLTVL.

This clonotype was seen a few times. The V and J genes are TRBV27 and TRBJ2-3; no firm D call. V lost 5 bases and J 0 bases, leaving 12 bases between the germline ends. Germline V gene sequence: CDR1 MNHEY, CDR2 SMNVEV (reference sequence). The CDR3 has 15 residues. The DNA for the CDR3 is TGTGCCAGCAGTCCCGAGCAAACTAGCACAGATACGCAGTATTTT. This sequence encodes CASSPEQTSTDTQYF.

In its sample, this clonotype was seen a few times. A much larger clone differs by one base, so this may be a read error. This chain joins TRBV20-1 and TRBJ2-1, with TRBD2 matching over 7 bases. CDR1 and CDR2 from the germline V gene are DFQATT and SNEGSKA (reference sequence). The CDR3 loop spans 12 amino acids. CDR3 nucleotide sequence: TGCAGTGCTTACAAGACTAGCAATGAGCGGTTCTTC. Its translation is CSAYKTSNERFF.

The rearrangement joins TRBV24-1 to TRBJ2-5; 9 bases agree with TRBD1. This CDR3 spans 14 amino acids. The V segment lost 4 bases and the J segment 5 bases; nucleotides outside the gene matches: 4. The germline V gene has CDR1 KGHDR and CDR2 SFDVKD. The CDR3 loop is CATSEPTGGETQYF. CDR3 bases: TGTGCCACCAGTGAACCGACAGGGGGGGAGACCCAGTACTTC.

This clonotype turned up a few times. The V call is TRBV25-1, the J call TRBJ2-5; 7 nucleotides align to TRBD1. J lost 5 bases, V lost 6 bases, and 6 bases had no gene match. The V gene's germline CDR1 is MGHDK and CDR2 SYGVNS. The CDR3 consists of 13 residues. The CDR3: CASSGTVAETQYF. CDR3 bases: TGTGCCAGCAGCGGGACAGTGGCGGAGACCCAGTACTTC.

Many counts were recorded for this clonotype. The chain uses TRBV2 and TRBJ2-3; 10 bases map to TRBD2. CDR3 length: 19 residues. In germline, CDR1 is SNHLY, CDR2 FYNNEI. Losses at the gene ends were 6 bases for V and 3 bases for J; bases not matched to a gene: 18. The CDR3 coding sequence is TGTGCCAGCAGCCTACACCTACCCATAGCGGGAGGTTCTACAGATACGCAGTATTTT. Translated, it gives CASSLHLPIAGGSTDTQYF.

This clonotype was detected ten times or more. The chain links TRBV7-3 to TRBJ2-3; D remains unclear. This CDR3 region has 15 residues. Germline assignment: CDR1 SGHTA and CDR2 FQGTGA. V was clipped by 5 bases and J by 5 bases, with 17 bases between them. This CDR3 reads CASSPRGAQGDTQYF. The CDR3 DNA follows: TGTGCCAGCAGCCCTCGCGGCGCACAAGGAGATACGCAGTATTTT.

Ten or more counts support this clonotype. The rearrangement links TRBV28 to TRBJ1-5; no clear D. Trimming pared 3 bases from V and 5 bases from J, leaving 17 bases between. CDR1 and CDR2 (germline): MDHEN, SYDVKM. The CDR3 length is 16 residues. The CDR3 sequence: CASSFKPFIDDQPQHF. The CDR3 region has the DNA TGTGCCAGCAGTTTCAAACCCTTCATAGACGATCAGCCCCAGCATTTT.

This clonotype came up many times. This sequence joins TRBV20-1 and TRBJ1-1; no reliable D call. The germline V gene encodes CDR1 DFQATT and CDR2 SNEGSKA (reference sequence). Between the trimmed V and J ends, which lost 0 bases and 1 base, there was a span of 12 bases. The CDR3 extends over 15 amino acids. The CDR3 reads CSARDYGGANTEAFF. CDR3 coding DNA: TGCAGTGCTAGAGATTACGGAGGAGCGAACACTGAAGCTTTCTTT.

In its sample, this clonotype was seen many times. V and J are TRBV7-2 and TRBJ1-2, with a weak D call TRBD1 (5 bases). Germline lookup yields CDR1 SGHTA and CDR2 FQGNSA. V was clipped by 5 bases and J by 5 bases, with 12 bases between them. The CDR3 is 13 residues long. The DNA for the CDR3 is TGTGCCAGCAGCCCCGGGACGGAATATGGCTACACCTTC. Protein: CASSPGTEYGYTF.

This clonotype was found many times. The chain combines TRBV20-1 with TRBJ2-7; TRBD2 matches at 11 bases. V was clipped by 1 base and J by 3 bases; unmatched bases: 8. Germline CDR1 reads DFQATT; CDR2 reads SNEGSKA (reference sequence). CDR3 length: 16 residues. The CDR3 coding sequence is TGCAGTGCTAGAGCGGCCGGACTAGCGGGCGGCTACGAGCAGTACTTC. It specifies CSARAAGLAGGYEQYF.

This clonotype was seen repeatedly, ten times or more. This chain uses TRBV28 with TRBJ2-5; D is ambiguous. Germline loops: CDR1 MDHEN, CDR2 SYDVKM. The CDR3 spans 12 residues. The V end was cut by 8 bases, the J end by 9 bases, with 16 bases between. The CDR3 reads CASLDGRTPQYF. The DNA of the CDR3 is TGTGCCAGCCTGGATGGCCGGACGCCCCAGTACTTC.